Listed below are T cell receptor beta chains from one sample, sequenced in a study of T cell repertoires in cytomegalovirus infection. One entry per CDR3 protein results from TCRdb running MiXCR on the reads. The sample has roughly 280,000 distinct CDR3 sequences, 8% to 9.5% seen once. Sequenced input: PBMCs. All receptors derive from a human donor in good health (CMV status not recorded). Some clones in this sample may be carry-over from other donors' samples. CDR3s include the opening cysteine and the closing phenylalanine or tryptophan. Fields, in order: D gene, clone size, V gene, J gene, CDR3 DNA, CDR3 protein. The D gene is left open where the match is weak. Not all rows give a size; the values are once, few, many and, for expanded clones, a class.

>.|few|TRBV10-2|TRBJ1-2
TGCGCCAGCAGTGAACGAAGGGCGCGAGGCTACACCTTC
CASSERRARGYTF
>.|many|TRBV7-2|TRBJ2-5
TGTGCCAGCAGCTTAGGGGGCGGACCCCAAGCCCAAGAGACCCAGTACTTC
CASSLGGGPQAQETQYF
>.|many|TRBV7-2|TRBJ1-5
TGTGCCAGCAGCTTGCACCTACAGGGAAATCAGCCCCAGCATTTT
CASSLHLQGNQPQHF
>TRBD2|.|TRBV7-9|TRBJ2-7
TGTGCCAGCAGTCCGACTAGCGGGGTGCCATCCCACGAGCAGTACTTC
CASSPTSGVPSHEQYF
>.|many|TRBV7-2|TRBJ2-3
TGTGCCAGCAGCTTAACCAAAGCGGGCCCCAGGACGCAGTATTTT
CASSLTKAGPRTQYF
>.|many|TRBV7-6|TRBJ2-3
TGTGCCAGCAGCTTAAATGGGGAAACAGATACGCAGTATTTT
CASSLNGETDTQYF
>.|many|TRBV7-2|TRBJ1-1
TGTGCCAGCAGCACTTCCGACGGGTGGGGGGTCACTGAAGCTTTCTTT
CASSTSDGWGVTEAFF
>TRBD2|many|TRBV7-3|TRBJ2-1
TGTGCCAGCAGCTTAACGGTAGGACTAGGATACAATGAGCAGTTCTTC
CASSLTVGLGYNEQFF
>TRBD2|many|TRBV7-6|TRBJ2-3
TGTGCCAGCAGCTTCGGAGTTAGCGGGAGTGGAACAGATACGCAGTATTTT
CASSFGVSGSGTDTQYF
>.|many|TRBV12-3/TRBV12-4|TRBJ2-3
TGTGCCAGCAGTTTCGGTCAAGTAACAGATACGCAGTATTTT
CASSFGQVTDTQYF
>.|few|TRBV6-8|TRBJ2-6
TGTGCCAGCAGTCCGGACGGGGGGGCCAACGTCCTGACTTTC
CASSPDGGANVLTF
>.|many|TRBV15|TRBJ1-5
TGTGCCACCAGCAGAGATGCGTCACAGGGCAATCAGCCCCAGCATTTT
CATSRDASQGNQPQHF
>.|.|TRBV19|TRBJ2-4
TGTGCCAGTAGTATGTGGGCCAACTCCAGGGCGCTACAGTACTTC
CASSMWANSRALQYF
>.|many|TRBV6-1|TRBJ1-3
TGTGCCAGCAGTGAAGCGGGACCTACCTCTGGAAACACCATATATTTT
CASSEAGPTSGNTIYF
>TRBD2|many|TRBV7-2|TRBJ2-7
TGTGCCAGCAGCTTAGGAGAGACGGGGGGGGTGCAGTACTTC
CASSLGETGGVQYF